This passage covers 4 T cell receptor beta chains from one sample sequenced in a study of cytomegalovirus exposure and HLA in healthy donors. TCRdb's table, derived via immunoSEQ multiplex PCR, lists solely in-frame clones and lacks some. Here the sample spans approximately 200,000 clones, around 90% being singletons. The sequencing input was PBMCs. The source of these receptors is a woman between 18 and 29 years old in good health and CMV-seronegative.

This rearrangement joins TRBV28 to TRBJ1-5; D gene uncertain. CDR1 MDHEN and CDR2 SYDVKM come from the germline V gene. This CDR3 is 12 amino acids long. Trimming stripped 4 bases from V and 9 bases from J, with 10 bases between. The CDR3 DNA follows: TGTGCCAGCAGTTACCCCGGGAGGCCCCAGCATTTT. Translation: CASSYPGRPQHF.

The rearrangement links TRBV28 to TRBJ2-3, with a tentative D call TRBD2 (5 bases). The CDR3 extends over 14 amino acids. Germline V gene lookup returns CDR1 MDHEN and CDR2 SYDVKM. V was shortened by 5 bases and J by 6 bases, with 15 bases between the two germline ends. CDR3 nucleotide sequence: TGTGCCAGCAGTCCAAAACTACTAGGGGATACGCAGTATTTT. Encoded protein: CASSPKLLGDTQYF.

The chain combines TRBV27 with TRBJ2-7, with 9 nucleotides matching TRBD2. The CDR3 has 17 amino acids. Germline V gene lookup returns CDR1 MNHEY and CDR2 SMNVEV (reference sequence). V shed 0 bases, J shed 7 bases, and the junction held 13 bases outside the gene matches. Written as DNA, the CDR3 is TGTGCCAGCAGTTTATCGATGGCTAGCGGGATGGTAGGAGAGCAGTACTTC. This translates into CASSLSMASGMVGEQYF.

This chain's CDR3 is CASSLAGQGGWETQYF. CDR3 DNA: TGTGCCAGCAGCTTGGCGGGCCAGGGAGGGTGGGAGACCCAGTACTTC. V usage is TRBV5-6 and J usage is TRBJ2-5, with 7 bases fitting TRBD2. Germline V gene lookup returns CDR1 SGHDT and CDR2 YYEEEE. J was trimmed by 5 bases and V by 0 bases; bases with no gene match: 10. This CDR3 region has 16 residues.